The clone carrying this T cell receptor (beta chain) was counted only a few times. Its antigen is currently unknown. J lost 7 bases, V lost 3 bases, and 7 bases had no gene match. The germline gives CDR1 SGHKS, CDR2 YYEKEE (reference sequence). The CDR3 covers 13 residues. These data belong to a study of human T cells and chemical hapten exposure. Study-wide points: The count of PT1 expanded TCRs correlated positively with patch test score.

TCRdb independently ran MiXCR on the RACE reads; one entry per CDR3 protein. The sample consists of roughly 260,000 distinct CDR3 sequences, roughly 8.9% of them appearing once. Time point meaning: pre-sensitization, week 0. Specified treatment: therapeutic diphenylcyclopropenone sensitization with weekly scalp DPC. The chain combines TRBV5-5 with TRBJ2-7; 7 bases line up with TRBD2. The origin of this receptor is a woman aged 40 to 49 with alopecia areata. Some clones in this sample may be carry-over from other donors' samples. Sample: whole blood, taken in connection with sensitization to the hapten diphenylcyclopropenone (DPC). As DNA, the CDR3 is TGTGCCAGCAGCTGGGGCCCGGGGGGTGAGCAGTACTTC. Translating gives CASSWGPGGEQYF.